Below are 24 T cell receptor beta chains sequenced from a single sample in a study of blood T cell repertoires in COVID-19 (TCRdb year 2020). The library was made by the immunoSEQ multiplex PCR assay. TCRdb carries this immuneACCESS record with in-frame sequences only. Its versions omit some clonotypes, under half of them owing to an unresolved V gene in the studies checked, with the rest unexplained. The sample profile shows 250,000 or so clones; 86% of them were found once. 9% to 15% of the sample is in the top ten clones. The sample consisted of peripheral blood. The receptors stem from a man aged 80 or over with acute or convalescent COVID-19.

The V call is TRBV4-2, the J call TRBJ2-3, with TRBD2 matching 8 bases. The CDR3 has 16 amino acids. Germline lookup yields CDR1 LGHNA and CDR2 YNFKEQ. Trimming removed 4 bases from V and 4 bases from J; junction bases left unmatched: 10. The CDR3 DNA follows: TGTGCCAGCAGCCCCTACAGCGGGAGTCCCGCAGATACGCAGTATTTT. Its translation is CASSPYSGSPADTQYF.

This chain connects TRBV7-2 to TRBJ1-1; TRBD1 is a possible D gene (6 bases). This CDR3 has 17 amino acids. Germline CDR1 is SGHTA and CDR2 is FQGNSA. V dropped 1 base and J dropped 2 bases, with 17 bases sitting between them. The CDR3 loop reads CASSLGTTGRGNTEAFF. The CDR3 DNA is TGTGCCAGCAGCTTAGGGACGACAGGCCGAGGTAACACTGAAGCTTTCTTT.

The chain recombines TRBV5-4 with TRBJ1-2, with unresolved D. The germline gives CDR1 SGHNT, CDR2 YYREEE (reference sequence). Trimming took 0 bases from V and 3 from J, leaving 12 bases between them. The CDR3 length is 15 residues. CDR3 in amino acids: CASSLVTIPYYGYTF. CDR3 in DNA: TGTGCCAGCAGCTTGGTAACAATCCCCTACTATGGCTACACCTTC.

This chain connects TRBV27 to TRBJ1-2, with D perhaps TRBD1 (5 bases). With 1 base removed from V and 8 bases from J, the gap between germline ends came to 11 bases. The CDR3 spans 13 residues. Germline V gene sequence: CDR1 MNHEY, CDR2 SMNVEV (reference sequence). The CDR3 region has the DNA TGTGCCAGCAGTTTATGGGGGGGGAAAGGCTACACCTTC. Its protein is CASSLWGGKGYTF.

V and J are TRBV7-9 and TRBJ1-5; 10 bases line up with TRBD1. The ends lost 4 bases at V and 6 bases at J; junction bases unmatched: 3. The CDR3 totals 14 residues. The germline gives CDR1 SEHNR, CDR2 FQNEAQ (reference sequence). Here the CDR3 DNA reads TGTGCCAGCAGCTGGACAGGGGGGTCTCAGCCCCAGCATTTT. Encoded protein: CASSWTGGSQPQHF.

The rearrangement joins TRBV19 to TRBJ1-1, with D unclear. The V gene lost 2 bases and the J gene lost 5 bases, with 15 bases spanning the gap. This CDR3 region has 15 residues. Germline V CDR1 and CDR2: LNHDA, SQIVND (reference sequence). CDR3 coding DNA: TGTGCCAGTAGTATATGGCGGCCGGGGAAGACTGAAGCTTTCTTT. This codes for CASSIWRPGKTEAFF.

The chain has TRBV3-1 (or the pseudogene TRBV3-2) and TRBJ2-5; perhaps TRBD2 as D (6 bases). Germline values: CDR1 LGHDT, CDR2 YNNKEL (reference sequence). V was shortened by 0 bases and J by 9 bases, with 8 bases between the two germline ends. The CDR3 covers 12 residues. CDR3 bases: TGTGCCAGCAGCCAAGATAAGCGGGCCCAGTACTTC. The encoded protein is CASSQDKRAQYF.

This chain uses TRBV6-5 with TRBJ2-1; 7 bases map to TRBD2. V trimming: 5 bases; J trimming: 4 bases; junction bases outside the gene matches: 8. Per the germline V gene, CDR1 is MNHEY and CDR2 is SVGAGI. The CDR3 is 15 residues long. The CDR3 sequence is CASSIRLAVYNEQFF. CDR3 DNA: TGTGCCAGCAGTATACGACTAGCCGTATACAATGAGCAGTTCTTC.

The chain combines TRBV3-1 (or the pseudogene TRBV3-2) with TRBJ1-4, with D possibly TRBD1 on 6 matching bases. This CDR3 is built from 15 residues. CDR1 is LGHDT, CDR2 YNNKEL, per germline (reference sequence). V was clipped by 4 bases and J by 6 bases, with 15 bases between them. The chain's CDR3 is CASSPQPGGYEKLFF. The CDR3 DNA sequence: TGTGCCAGCAGCCCGCAACCTGGGGGCTATGAAAAACTGTTTTTT.

This chain joins TRBV19 and TRBJ1-1; D uncertain. The CDR3 has 14 amino acids. In germline, CDR1 is LNHDA, CDR2 SQIVND (reference sequence). V was shortened by 1 base and J by 1 base, with 7 bases between the two germline ends. CDR3 bases: TGTGCCAGTAGTATAGTGGCAGAGAACACTGAAGCTTTCTTT. This translates into CASSIVAENTEAFF.

The chain employs TRBV28 and TRBJ1-1; D not certain. With 4 bases removed from V and 8 bases from J, the gap between germline ends came to 11 bases. Germline CDR1 is MDHEN and CDR2 is SYDVKM. The CDR3 extends over 12 amino acids. For the CDR3, the DNA is TGTGCCAGCAGTTCTCGACTGAGCGAAGCTTTCTTT. It encodes CASSSRLSEAFF.

The V call is TRBV6-6, the J call TRBJ2-4, with 8 positions matching TRBD2. Germline values: CDR1 MNHNY, CDR2 SVGAGI (reference sequence). The CDR3 covers 16 residues. The ends lost 0 bases at V and 6 bases at J; junction bases unmatched: 7. The chain's CDR3 is CASSYSNLSGRNIQYF. DNA of the CDR3: TGTGCCAGCAGTTACTCGAATCTGAGCGGGAGAAACATTCAGTACTTC.

V usage is TRBV28 and J usage is TRBJ1-1; 10 bases fit TRBD1. V trimming: 6 bases; J trimming: 1 base; junction bases outside the gene matches: 8. The CDR3 loop spans 16 amino acids. Looked up from germline, CDR1 is MDHEN and CDR2 is SYDVKM. The CDR3 nucleotides are TGTGCCAGCAGCAACAGACAGGGGGCGGGGAACACTGAAGCTTTCTTT. It codes for CASSNRQGAGNTEAFF.

The chain links TRBV28 to TRBJ1-5, with TRBD1 matching 12 bases. CDR3 size: 16 residues. Losses at the gene ends were 6 bases for V and 2 bases for J; bases not matched to a gene: 5. The germline CDR1 and CDR2 sequences are MDHEN and SYDVKM. CDR3 nucleotides: TGTGCCAGCAGCGGAGGGACAGGGGGCCGCAATCAGCCCCAGCATTTT. This codes for CASSGGTGGRNQPQHF.

The chain's CDR3 is CASSNRGSPLHF. CDR3 nucleotides: TGTGCCAGCAGTAATAGGGGTTCACCCCTCCACTTT. The rearrangement uses TRBV12-3 or TRBV12-4 and TRBJ1-6, with D possibly TRBD1 on 5 matching bases. This CDR3 contains 12 residues. The V end was cut by 5 bases, the J end by 9 bases, with 8 bases between.

This rearrangement joins TRBV3-1 (or the pseudogene TRBV3-2) to TRBJ2-3, with a possible D match to TRBD2 (6 bases). The CDR3 spans 16 residues. V gave up 2 bases and J gave up 1 base, with 13 bases separating them. From germline, CDR1 is LGHDT and CDR2 YNNKEL (reference sequence). This CDR3 is CASSQQVRDCTDTQYF. CDR3 in DNA: TGTGCCAGCAGCCAACAAGTTCGGGACTGCACAGATACGCAGTATTTT.

This rearrangement joins TRBV18 to TRBJ2-7, with D possibly TRBD1 on 5 matching bases. Between the trimmed V and J ends, which lost 2 bases and 2 bases, there was a span of 10 bases. Germline V lookup: CDR1 KGHSH, CDR2 LQKENI. CDR3 size: 14 residues. The CDR3 protein is CASSPKRQTYEQYF. The CDR3 region has the DNA TGTGCCAGCTCACCAAAGAGACAGACCTACGAGCAGTACTTC.

The CDR3, as DNA: TGTGCCAGCACTCCCACAGGGGCGCCCTACGAGCAGTACTTC. Residues: CASTPTGAPYEQYF. The V gene is TRBV28, the J gene TRBJ2-7; 7 nucleotides line up with TRBD1. This CDR3 has 14 amino acids. Germline lookup yields CDR1 MDHEN and CDR2 SYDVKM. V shed 7 bases and J 2 bases; nucleotides not matched to a gene: 8.

V and J are TRBV7-8 and TRBJ1-4; D is ambiguous. CDR3 length equals 17 residues. The V gene's germline CDR1 is SGHVS and CDR2 FQNEAQ. V lost 4 bases, J lost 5 bases, and 20 bases lay in between. The CDR3: CASSSHPGVSTNEKLFF. The DNA for the CDR3 is TGTGCCAGCAGCTCCCACCCCGGGGTCTCTACAAATGAAAAACTGTTTTTT. Full variable domain (missing parts from reference TRBV7-8 and TRBJ1-4): GAGVSQSPRYKVAKRGQDVALRCDPISGHVSLFWYQQALGQGPEFLTYFQNEAQLDKSGLPSDRFFAERPEGSVSTLKIQRTQQEDSAVYLCASSSHPGVSTNEKLFFGSGTQLSVL.

The chain combines TRBV14 with TRBJ2-2; D is possibly TRBD2 (6 bases). Germline lookup yields CDR1 SGHDN and CDR2 FVKESK. V was cut by 4 bases and J by 4 bases, with 10 bases left in between. This CDR3 comprises 14 residues. CDR3 bases: TGTGCCAGCAGCCGGGACTTAAGCACCGGGGAGCTGTTTTTT. It codes for CASSRDLSTGELFF.

As to this clone: This sample also contains other DNA sequences that code for the same CDR3. The chain has TRBV5-1 and TRBJ2-7, with 7 bases aligning to TRBD1. Germline V gene lookup returns CDR1 SGHRS and CDR2 YFSETQ. The CDR3 covers 14 residues. The ends lost 0 bases at V and 1 base at J; junction bases unmatched: 1. CDR3 nucleotide sequence: TGCGCCAGCAGCTTGGGACAGGGATCCTACGAGCAGTACTTC. Its translation is CASSLGQGSYEQYF.

The DNA for the CDR3 is TGTGCCAGCAGCTTAGCGGTGGACAGGACGAATGAAAAACTGTTTTTT. Encoded protein: CASSLAVDRTNEKLFF. The V and J genes are TRBV7-9 and TRBJ1-4, with 7 bases that match TRBD1. The CDR3 contains 16 residues. CDR1 SEHNR and CDR2 FQNEAQ come from the germline V gene (reference sequence). V dropped 0 bases and J dropped 5; count of bases not matched to a gene: 6.

The rearrangement links TRBV12-3 or TRBV12-4 to TRBJ2-2; D unclear. Between the trimmed V and J ends, which lost 1 base and 5 bases, there was a span of 5 bases. There are 13 residues in the CDR3. DNA of the CDR3: TGTGCCAGCAGTTTAGAATATACCGGGGAGCTGTTTTTT. This translates into CASSLEYTGELFF.

The J gene is TRBJ1-4, the V gene TRBV7-9, with 9 bases identical to TRBD1. V was clipped by 4 bases and J by 4 bases; unmatched bases: 4. This CDR3 has 15 residues. The V gene's germline CDR1 is SEHNR and CDR2 FQNEAQ (reference sequence). CDR3 loop: CASSSMTGGNEKLFF. The CDR3 bases are TGTGCCAGCAGCTCCATGACAGGGGGTAATGAAAAACTGTTTTTT. Using reference TRBV7-9 and TRBJ1-4 for the parts outside the CDR3, the full variable domain is DTGVSQNPRHKITKRGQNVTFRCDPISEHNRLYWYRQTLGQGPEFLTYFQNEAQLEKSRLLSDRFSAERPKGSFSTLEIQRTEQGDSAMYLCASSSMTGGNEKLFFGSGTQLSVL.